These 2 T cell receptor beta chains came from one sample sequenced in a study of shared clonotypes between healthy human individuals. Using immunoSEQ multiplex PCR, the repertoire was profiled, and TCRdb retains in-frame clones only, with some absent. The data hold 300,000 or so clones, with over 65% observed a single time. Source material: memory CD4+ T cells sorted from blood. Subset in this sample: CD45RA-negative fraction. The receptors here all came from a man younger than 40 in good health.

The CDR3 sequence: CASSELGDYNEQFF. DNA for the CDR3: TGTGCCAGCAGTGAATTAGGGGACTACAATGAGCAGTTCTTC. The chain combines TRBV2 with TRBJ2-1, with a possible D match to TRBD1 (5 bases). Trimming took off 2 bases at V and 3 bases at J, with 8 bases between the two ends. The germline V gene encodes CDR1 SNHLY and CDR2 FYNNEI. The CDR3 totals 14 residues.

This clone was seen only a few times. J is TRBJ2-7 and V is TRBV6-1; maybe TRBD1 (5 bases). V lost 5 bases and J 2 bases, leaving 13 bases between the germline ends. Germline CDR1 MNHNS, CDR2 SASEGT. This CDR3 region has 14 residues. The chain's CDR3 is CASSTKQGTYEQYF. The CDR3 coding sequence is TGTGCCAGCAGTACAAAGCAGGGAACCTACGAGCAGTACTTC.